The 27 T cell receptor beta chains reported below all come from one sample, sequenced in a study of cytomegalovirus exposure and HLA in healthy donors (dated 2017 in TCRdb). Library method: the immunoSEQ multiplex PCR assay. For the multiplex PCR, a mixture combining 60 forward primers for TCR Vbeta segments and 13 reverse primers for TCR Jbeta segments was used. TCRdb re-hosts the immuneACCESS table, in-frame sequences only. Its copies lack some clones; in the studies checked, an unresolved V gene accounts for under half of them, and the cause for the rest is not known. The sample contains around 180,000 clones, 70% to 80% of them found a single time. The ten largest clones take up approximately 0.7% of the sample. Specimen: PBMCs. The origin of the receptors is a woman aged 40 to 49 in good health and CMV-seronegative.

J is TRBJ2-3 and V is TRBV7-8; 7 bases match TRBD2. Per the germline V gene, CDR1 is SGHVS and CDR2 is FQNEAQ. This CDR3 has 13 amino acids. J lost 4 bases, V lost 5 bases, and 3 bases had no gene match. The CDR3 loop is CASSQRESDTQYF. The DNA for the CDR3 is TGTGCCAGCAGCCAGCGGGAATCAGATACGCAGTATTTT.

The chain uses TRBV6-5 and TRBJ2-2, with 11 bases lining up with TRBD1. The J segment lost 4 bases and the V segment lost 5 bases, leaving 3 bases of the junction unmatched. Germline V gives CDR1 MNHEY, CDR2 SVGAGI. CDR3 size: 15 residues. The CDR3 sequence is CASSPGTGGTGELFF. The CDR3 nucleotides read TGTGCCAGCAGTCCCGGGACAGGGGGCACCGGGGAGCTGTTTTTT.

This clone was detected a few times. The chain joins TRBV29-1 to TRBJ1-1; 7 bases line up with TRBD1. V gave up 7 bases and J gave up 7 bases; unmatched junction bases: 6. The CDR3 runs to 11 residues. Germline lookup yields CDR1 SQVTM and CDR2 ANQGSEA. The CDR3 sequence is CSADRVGEAFF. The CDR3 DNA reads as TGCAGCGCCGACAGGGTCGGTGAAGCTTTCTTT. The full variable domain, with the rest looked up from reference TRBV29-1 and TRBJ1-1, is SAVISQKPSRDICQRGTSLTIQCQVDSQVTMMFWYRQQPGQSLTLIATANQGSEATYESGFVIDKFPISRPNLTFSTLTVSNMSPEDSSIYLCSADRVGEAFFGQGTRLTVV.

The rearrangement uses TRBV15 and TRBJ1-4; D is unclear. Looked up from germline, CDR1 is LNHNV and CDR2 is YYDKDF (reference sequence). CDR3 length: 14 amino acids. Deletions cut 3 bases from V and 5 bases from J, with 10 bases between. The CDR3 DNA follows: TGTGCCACCAGCAGGAGGGATAAAAATGAAAAACTGTTTTTT. Protein: CATSRRDKNEKLFF.

The chain recombines TRBV19 with TRBJ2-2, with 7 bases identical to TRBD2. Germline lookup yields CDR1 LNHDA and CDR2 SQIVND (reference sequence). The trim removed 7 bases at V and 11 bases at J, leaving 19 bases unmatched. The CDR3 runs 16 residues. DNA for the CDR3: TGTGCCAGTACGGGAGGCGTCCGGGGAGCGCAGGGTGAGCTGTTTTTT. Translated, it gives CASTGGVRGAQGELFF.

The rearrangement joins TRBV13 to TRBJ2-2; 9 positions agree with TRBD1. The CDR3 is 15 amino acids. With V trimmed by 6 bases and J by 5 bases, 7 bases remained unmatched. Germline lookup yields CDR1 PRHDT and CDR2 FYEKMQ (reference sequence). The CDR3 sequence is CASREDRGGTGELFF. The CDR3 coding sequence is TGTGCCAGCAGGGAGGACAGGGGAGGGACCGGGGAGCTGTTTTTT.

This rearrangement joins TRBV29-1 to TRBJ1-2; possibly TRBD1 for D (5 bases). CDR1 is SQVTM and CDR2 is ANQGSEA in the germline V gene. Between the trimmed V and J ends, which lost 6 bases and 2 bases, there was a span of 19 bases. The CDR3 extends over 15 amino acids. The DNA of the CDR3 is TGCAGCGTAGCGACTCCCCAGGGCCGAAACTATGGCTACACCTTC. As protein: CSVATPQGRNYGYTF.

The chain uses TRBV6-1 and TRBJ1-1; 9 bases are a match to TRBD1. The ends lost 6 bases at V and 1 base at J; junction bases unmatched: 3. CDR1 MNHNS and CDR2 SASEGT come from the germline V gene. The CDR3 extends over 14 amino acids. CDR3 DNA: TGTGCCAGCAGGGGGACAGGGCGGAACACTGAAGCTTTCTTT. Protein: CASRGTGRNTEAFF.

This sequence joins TRBV7-9 and TRBJ2-7; perhaps TRBD1 as D (6 bases). Germline CDR1 and CDR2: SEHNR and FQNEAQ (reference sequence). The CDR3 has 15 amino acids. Trimming removed 2 bases at V and 3 bases at J, with 14 bases between. CDR3 loop: CASSLRDTLLYEQYF. Written as DNA, the CDR3 is TGTGCCAGCAGCTTAAGGGACACTCTGCTCTACGAGCAGTACTTC.

V is TRBV29-1 and J is TRBJ1-1; D gene uncertain. CDR3 length: 14 amino acids. Per the germline V gene, CDR1 is SQVTM and CDR2 is ANQGSEA. The V end was cut by 8 bases, the J end by 1 base, with 17 bases between. The CDR3 DNA follows: TGCAGCTTGCTCCCGGGAAGAGAGAACACTGAAGCTTTCTTT. This codes for CSLLPGRENTEAFF.

Written as DNA, the CDR3 is TGTGCCAGCAGGGGGACAGGGGAGCGGAACACCATATATTTT. Its protein product is CASRGTGERNTIYF. This chain connects TRBV2 to TRBJ1-3, with TRBD1 matching over 10 bases. V shed 6 bases and J 7 bases; nucleotides not matched to a gene: 6. CDR1 is SNHLY, CDR2 FYNNEI, per germline. CDR3 length: 14 residues.

V and J are TRBV27 and TRBJ1-5; D is undetermined. With 6 bases removed from V and 4 bases from J, the gap between germline ends came to 10 bases. Germline-derived CDR1 and CDR2 are MNHEY and SMNVEV (reference sequence). This CDR3 has 13 amino acids. CDR3 bases: TGTGCCAGCAGCACGACTGAGAATCAGCCCCAGCATTTT. As protein: CASSTTENQPQHF.

This clone has just one count. This chain connects TRBV28 to TRBJ2-7; weak D call: TRBD2 (5 bases). Trimming removed 2 bases at V and 5 bases at J, with 16 bases between. The CDR3 contains 15 residues. In germline, CDR1 is MDHEN, CDR2 SYDVKM. The CDR3 region has the DNA TGTGCCAGCAGTTTACCGGGAATGGTGCTGGACGAGCAGTACTTC. Its translation: CASSLPGMVLDEQYF.

This clone was seen just once. The CDR3 sequence: CASSLQGKGQPQHF. CDR3 nucleotides: TGTGCCAGCAGTTTACAGGGTAAGGGTCAGCCCCAGCATTTT. The V and J genes are TRBV28 and TRBJ1-5, with a possible D match to TRBD1 (5 bases). CDR3 length: 14 amino acids. Germline V gene data show CDR1 as MDHEN and CDR2 as SYDVKM. The ends were cut back, 2 bases at V and 6 bases at J, with 11 bases in the middle.

This clone was observed a few times. The rearrangement joins TRBV19 to TRBJ2-5; tentatively, D is TRBD2 (5 bases). The J call is in doubt because the DNA end fits TRBJ2-7 better. The CDR3 is made up of 18 amino acids. Germline V gives CDR1 LNHDA, CDR2 SQIVND (reference sequence). The CDR3 spells CASSIDTDILGGPYEQYF. The CDR3 DNA is TGTGCCAGTAGTATAGATACAGACATACTAGGAGGTCCCTACGAGCAGTACTTC.

V usage is TRBV10-3 and J usage is TRBJ1-1; the D gene is possibly TRBD1 (6 bases). Per germline, CDR1 ENHRY and CDR2 SYGVKD. Trimming left V 8 bases short and J 1 base short, with 11 bases between. CDR3 size: 13 residues. The DNA for the CDR3 is TGTGCCATCTGCCAGGGGCCGAACACTGAAGCTTTCTTT. It is translated as CAICQGPNTEAFF.

This clone has more than one count but fewer than ten. V gene TRBV28 combines with J gene TRBJ2-1; 14 bases line up with TRBD2. The germline gives CDR1 MDHEN, CDR2 SYDVKM. The CDR3 sequence is 16 residues long. V was pared by 5 bases and J by 12 bases, with 12 bases of the junction left unmatched. CDR3 in amino acids: CASSLRTSGRNHLQFF. CDR3 DNA: TGTGCCAGCAGTCTCAGGACTAGCGGGAGGAACCATTTGCAGTTCTTC.

The V and J genes are TRBV7-9 and TRBJ1-1; TRBD1 is a possible D gene (6 bases). Germline V lookup: CDR1 SEHNR, CDR2 FQNEAQ (reference sequence). The CDR3 has 13 amino acids. Trimming took off 8 bases at V and 0 bases at J, with 10 bases between the two ends. CDR3 sequence (DNA): TGTGCCAGCGAGGACAGTTTGAACACTGAAGCTTTCTTT. It encodes CASEDSLNTEAFF.

V gene TRBV27 combines with J gene TRBJ1-1; 9 bases are shared with TRBD1. This CDR3 comprises 12 residues. CDR1 MNHEY and CDR2 SMNVEV come from the germline V gene (reference sequence). Unmatched junction bases numbered 5, after V lost 8 bases and J lost 7 bases. In DNA, the CDR3 is TGTGCCAGCGGGACAGGGTCCCGTGAAGCTTTCTTT. As protein: CASGTGSREAFF.

Only one count was recorded for this clone. The V gene is TRBV5-4, the J gene TRBJ2-3, with 8 bases lining up with TRBD2. CDR3 size: 16 residues. V lost 2 bases and J lost 2; bases outside the gene matches: 7. Germline-derived CDR1 and CDR2 are SGHNT and YYREEE (reference sequence). The CDR3 sequence is CASSFFSGGSTDTQYF. CDR3 nucleotides: TGTGCCAGCAGCTTTTTCAGCGGGGGATCCACAGATACGCAGTATTTT.

This chain uses TRBV5-1 with TRBJ1-2; TRBD1 aligns across 8 bases. The CDR3 contains 15 residues. Germline V lookup: CDR1 SGHRS, CDR2 YFSETQ. The V segment lost 0 bases and the J segment 5 bases; nucleotides outside the gene matches: 6. Written as DNA, the CDR3 is TGCGCCAGCAGCTTGGCCAGGGGGCGAGCGTATGGCTACACCTTC. Its translation is CASSLARGRAYGYTF.

The chain combines TRBV5-1 with TRBJ2-1, with 10 bases aligning to TRBD2. Germline CDR1 SGHRS, CDR2 YFSETQ. The V segment lost 0 bases and the J segment 5 bases; nucleotides outside the gene matches: 2. The CDR3 runs to 15 residues. The CDR3 loop is CASSLVLAGNNEQFF. The CDR3 DNA sequence: TGCGCCAGCAGCTTGGTACTAGCGGGAAACAATGAGCAGTTCTTC.

The V call is TRBV2, the J call TRBJ2-5, with TRBD1 matching 9 bases. Germline V CDR1 and CDR2: SNHLY, FYNNEI. CDR3 length: 13 residues. The J segment lost 6 bases and the V segment lost 4 bases, leaving 3 bases of the junction unmatched. The CDR3 sequence: CASSGDRAKTQYF. The CDR3 nucleotides read TGTGCCAGCAGTGGGGACAGGGCCAAGACCCAGTACTTC.

The V and J genes are TRBV6-5 and TRBJ2-2; a possible D gene is TRBD1 (6 bases). The CDR3 totals 14 residues. V was clipped by 6 bases and J by 5 bases, with 13 bases between them. CDR1 and CDR2 from the germline V gene are MNHEY and SVGAGI. DNA for the CDR3: TGTGCCAGCAGGTTGACAGGACTGACCGGGGAGCTGTTTTTT. As protein: CASRLTGLTGELFF.

The J gene is TRBJ2-5, the V gene TRBV2; TRBD2 matches at 10 bases. Germline assignment: CDR1 SNHLY and CDR2 FYNNEI. The CDR3 has 15 residues. Unmatched junction bases numbered 4, after V lost 4 bases and J lost 2 bases. CDR3 in amino acids: CASSGAGGGQETQYF. The DNA for the CDR3 is TGTGCCAGCAGTGGAGCGGGAGGGGGGCAAGAGACCCAGTACTTC.

The chain combines TRBV5-1 with TRBJ2-2, with 10 bases aligning to TRBD2. The CDR3 sequence is 16 residues long. The V gene end was trimmed by 3 bases and the J gene end by 6 bases; junction bases not matched to a gene: 8. CDR1 and CDR2 from the germline V gene are SGHRS and YFSETQ. The CDR3 DNA reads TGCGCCAGCAGCTCCCTAGGACTAGCGGTCCCCGGGGAGCTGTTTTTT. Translating gives CASSSLGLAVPGELFF.

V and J are TRBV5-1 and TRBJ2-5, with 9 bases that match TRBD1. TRBJ2-7 matches the DNA end more closely, so the J call is doubtful. The germline CDR1 and CDR2 sequences are SGHRS and YFSETQ. This CDR3 is built from 16 residues. The chain's CDR3 is CASSLDGTGSYYEQYF. As DNA, the CDR3 is TGCGCCAGCAGCTTGGACGGGACAGGGTCTTACTACGAGCAGTACTTC.